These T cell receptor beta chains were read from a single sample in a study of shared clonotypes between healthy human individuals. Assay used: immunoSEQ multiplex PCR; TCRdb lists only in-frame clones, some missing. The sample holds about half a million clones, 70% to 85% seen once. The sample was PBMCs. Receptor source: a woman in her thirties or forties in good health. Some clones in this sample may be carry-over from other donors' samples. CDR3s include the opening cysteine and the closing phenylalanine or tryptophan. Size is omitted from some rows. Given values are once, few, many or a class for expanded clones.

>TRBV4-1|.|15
CASSQDPRGIETQYF
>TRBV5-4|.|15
CASSSRGGTQETQYF
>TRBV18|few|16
CASSPPAPSSYNEQFF
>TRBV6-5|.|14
CASRAQGAITEAFF
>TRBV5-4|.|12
CASSPNSGELFF
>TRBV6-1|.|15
CASSEEAGGSQPQHF
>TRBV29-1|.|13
CSVTSLSSYEQYF
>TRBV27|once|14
CASSSRQGRHEQYF
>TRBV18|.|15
CASSQDRAHTDTQYF
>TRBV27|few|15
CASKPLAGESNEQFF
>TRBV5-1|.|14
CASSLQVTNEKLFF
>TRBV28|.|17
CASSKTVRDSGANVLTF
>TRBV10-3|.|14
CAISWTGGLDEQYF
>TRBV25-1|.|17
CASSEWGTGGLNTEAFF
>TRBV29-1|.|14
CSVADRGRRETQYF
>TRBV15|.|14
CATSSRTTNEKLFF
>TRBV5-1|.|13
CASSPGGPYEQYF
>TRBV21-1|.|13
CASSKVGTVPQHF
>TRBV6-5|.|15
CASSYGNRNNSPLHF
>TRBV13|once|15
CASSLVADYSYEQYF
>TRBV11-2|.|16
CASSAAGGRFNQPQHF